The rows below give T cell receptor beta chains drawn from one sample of a study of Graves' ophthalmopathy and Graves' hyperthyroidism. One entry per CDR3 protein results from TCRdb running MiXCR on the multiplex PCR reads. The repertoire holds some 1.1 million distinct CDR3 sequences, with around a third as singletons. Sequenced input: peripheral blood or thyroid tissue (not recorded which). These receptors came from an adult man with Graves' hyperthyroidism. Each CDR3 is given with its conserved first and last residue. A D gene is named only where the DNA matches it firmly. Size tells how often a clone was seen (once, few, many) or the class of an expanded clone, and some rows leave it out.

CAISYTSGNTGELFF TGTGCCATCAGTTATACTAGCGGGAACACCGGGGAGCTGTTTTTT TRBV10-3 TRBD2 NA TRBJ2-2
CASSVRFPGLTNEKLFF TGTGCCAGCAGTGTCCGCTTTCCGGGACTGACTAATGAAAAACTGTTTTTT TRBV6-1 NA few TRBJ1-4
CASSLHLDGVRYEQYF TGTGCCAGCAGCCTCCATCTTGATGGGGTCCGCTACGAGCAGTACTTC TRBV7-9 NA NA TRBJ2-7
CASNRDQETQYF TGTGCCAGCAATAGGGACCAAGAGACCCAGTACTTC TRBV9 NA few TRBJ2-5
CASRPRGYREQFF TGTGCCAGTAGACCCCGTGGTTATCGGGAGCAGTTCTTC TRBV19 NA once TRBJ2-1
CSARRPSGKDTEAFF TGCAGTGCTAGGCGGCCGTCTGGGAAGGACACTGAAGCTTTCTTT TRBV20-1 NA many TRBJ1-1
CASSHAGGTQYF TGCGCCAGCAGCCACGCCGGTGGGACCCAGTACTTC TRBV4-3 NA many TRBJ2-5
CASSLANGGEQYF TGTGCCAGCAGCTTAGCTAACGGCGGCGAGCAGTACTTC TRBV7-9 NA NA TRBJ2-7
CASSQGTLEKLFF TGCGCCAGCAGCCAAGGGACGTTGGAAAAACTGTTTTTT TRBV4-1 NA NA TRBJ1-4
CASSRGSYQETQYF TGTGCCTCCTCAAGGGGGTCCTACCAAGAGACCCAGTACTTC TRBV6-5 NA NA TRBJ2-5
CASSLGLAGGEGETQYF TGTGCCAGCAGTTTAGGACTAGCGGGAGGGGAGGGAGAGACCCAGTACTTC TRBV12-3/TRBV12-4 TRBD2 few TRBJ2-5
CSTGGEETQYF TGCAGCACCGGTGGGGAAGAGACCCAGTACTTC TRBV29-1 NA NA TRBJ2-5
CASTDVDSYEQYF TGTGCCAGCACGGATGTGGATTCCTACGAGCAGTACTTC TRBV6-5 NA NA TRBJ2-7
CASSVGSGTDPGEQYF TGTGCCAGCAGTGTAGGATCCGGGACAGATCCTGGCGAGCAGTACTTC TRBV6-5 TRBD1 NA TRBJ2-7
CASSLRSRYGTVYEQYF TGTGCCAGCAGCTTAAGGTCGCGGTATGGGACAGTCTACGAGCAGTACTTC TRBV5-6 TRBD1 few TRBJ2-7
CASSPPGTESNQPQHF TGTGCCAGCAGCCCCCCCGGGACGGAATCCAATCAGCCCCAGCATTTT TRBV5-4 NA NA TRBJ1-5